The clone carrying this TCR beta chain was observed at least ten times. Time point of the sample: newly diagnosed GD, antithyroid drugs for less than 3 months. The authors made the TCR library using RNA they extracted from PBMCs. This CDR3 region has 18 residues. Germline CDR1 reads SQVTM; CDR2 reads ANQGSEA. V dropped 6 bases and J dropped 0; count of bases not matched to a gene: 14. This entry belongs to a study of regulatory T cells in long-lasting Graves disease. Assembly of TCR beta libraries relied on iRepertoire HTBI primers together with Arm-PCR of CDR3 regions. TCRdb redid the calling of the multiplex PCR reads with MiXCR, one entry per CDR3 protein. Of about 350,000 distinct CDR3 sequences listed, around 15% are singletons. This sample was also put to use in a study of T cells in Graves' hyperthyroidism and ophthalmopathy. That source notes: An absence of ophthalmopathy progression within 18 months meant stable Graves' hyperthyroidism.

The chain joins TRBV29-1 to TRBJ2-1; 10 nucleotides align to TRBD1. This clonotype was sampled from a woman aged 18-30 years with Graves disease. Sample: peripheral blood mononuclear cells (PBMCs), taken at new diagnosis, from a patient treated with antithyroid drugs. The CDR3 loop reads CSVQGTGEVGSSYNEQFF. CDR3 nucleotides: TGCAGCGTCCAGGGGACAGGGGAGGTTGGTAGCTCCTACAATGAGCAGTTCTTC.